Here is one T cell receptor beta chain with its context. The sample comes from a study of blood T cell repertoires in COVID-19. Looking at the study overall: T cells, B-cell-depleted T cells, or PBMCs provided the cDNA or gDNA that served as material.

TCRdb's copy holds only in-frame clones and misses some; the assay was immunoSEQ multiplex PCR. The table shows under 130,000 clones, with about 75% occurring only once. Per the germline V gene, CDR1 is SGHTS and CDR2 is YDEGEE. The CDR3 spans 17 residues. V was shortened by 1 base and J by 0 bases, with 16 bases between the two germline ends. The receptor comes from a woman in her sixties or seventies with acute or convalescent COVID-19. This chain links TRBV5-8 with TRBJ1-1; no firm D call. The sequencing input was peripheral blood. The CDR3, as DNA: TGTGCCAGCAGCTTGCCCACAGCATACACCATGAACACTGAAGCTTTCTTT. Protein product: CASSLPTAYTMNTEAFF.